What follows are 24 T cell receptor beta chains derived from one specimen sequenced in a study of T-cell reconstitution after alpha-beta-depleted transplantation in children (dated by TCRdb to the mid-2010s). The intended sense of this specimen's time point label: day 60 (about 2 months) after transplantation. The treatment or condition label, read with the paper, signifies: allogeneic hematopoietic cell transplantation with graft depleted of TCRalphabeta T cells and CD19 B cells. The library was built by means of PCR. TCRdb lists the instrument as Illumina HiSeq 2500. To normalize quantification of the TCRbeta repertoire, the TCR libraries were built with molecular barcoding that relied on unique molecular identifiers. Clones were called with MiXCR by TCRdb after fastp trimmed the public reads at Q25, and only in-frame beta chains were retained. CDR3 protein sequences are deduplicated, and each keeps its most common genes and DNA. The sample data list about 98,000 distinct CDR3 sequences, and 6% of these were observed just once. Around 5.6% of the sample goes to the ten largest clones.

The sample here was PBMCs, mostly from graft donor cells, taken 60 days after TCRalphabeta/CD19-depleted stem cell transplant. These receptor sequences come from a female patient aged 2-10 years who had a stem cell transplant for Fanconi anemia, so the T cells may come from the graft donor.

This clonotype has just a few counts. The rearrangement links TRBV7-3 to TRBJ2-7, with 8 bases matching TRBD1. CDR1 and CDR2 (germline): SGHTA, FQGTGA. The V segment lost 5 bases and the J segment 7 bases; nucleotides outside the gene matches: 10. The CDR3 loop spans 14 amino acids. CDR3 DNA: TGTGCCAGCAGCGTACGGGACAGGTTCTTTGAGCAGTACTTC. It specifies CASSVRDRFFEQYF.

At least ten counts were recorded for this clonotype. This rearrangement joins TRBV5-1 to TRBJ1-1, with D possibly matching TRBD1 (6 bases). The germline V gene encodes CDR1 SGHRS and CDR2 YFSETQ. V shed 0 bases and J shed 1 base, with 10 bases lying between them. This CDR3 is 15 amino acids long. CDR3: CASSLAGTRNTEAFF. CDR3 coding DNA: TGCGCCAGCAGCTTGGCCGGGACAAGGAACACTGAAGCTTTCTTT.

This clonotype was picked up many times. The rearrangement links TRBV7-9 to TRBJ2-5; 7 bases are shared with TRBD1. This CDR3 spans 15 amino acids. Germline V lookup: CDR1 SEHNR, CDR2 FQNEAQ (reference sequence). J gave up 2 bases and V 3 bases, and 6 bases lay outside the gene matches. The CDR3 sequence: CASSFDGQVQETQYF. The CDR3 DNA follows: TGTGCCAGCAGCTTTGACGGACAGGTACAAGAGACCCAGTACTTC.

There are many counts of this clonotype. V is TRBV28 and J is TRBJ2-7; maybe TRBD1 (5 bases). Between the trimmed V and J ends, which lost 6 bases and 6 bases, there was a span of 15 bases. The CDR3 runs to 13 residues. Germline CDR1 is MDHEN and CDR2 is SYDVKM. This CDR3 reads CASSLDSLVEQYF. CDR3 coding DNA: TGTGCCAGCAGCCTAGACAGTCTCGTCGAGCAGTACTTC.

This clonotype was observed many times. The rearrangement joins TRBV9 to TRBJ2-5; D may be TRBD1 or TRBD2 (5 bases each). V lost 4 bases and J 5 bases, leaving 18 bases between the germline ends. The CDR3 length is 15 residues. Per the germline V gene, CDR1 is SGDLS and CDR2 is YYNGEE. In DNA form, the CDR3 reads TGTGCCAGCAGCTTTTACCGGGACCCTCACGAGACCCAGTACTTC. Translated, it gives CASSFYRDPHETQYF.

In this sample, this clonotype turned up a few times. This sequence joins TRBV6-1 and TRBJ1-1, with D perhaps TRBD1 (6 bases). The CDR3 is 13 amino acids. The V and J ends lost 7 bases and 5 bases respectively, with 14 bases between them. Germline V gene sequence: CDR1 MNHNS, CDR2 SASEGT. The CDR3 here is CASTVRGGTEAFF. As DNA, the CDR3 is TGTGCCAGCACCGTCAGGGGAGGGACTGAAGCTTTCTTT.

This clonotype was observed at least ten times. The V call is TRBV21-1, the J call TRBJ2-7; the table assigns TRBD1, which was not confirmed against the DNA. TRBV21-1 is labeled a pseudogene. There are 20 residues in the CDR3. CDR3 nucleotides: TGTGCCAGCAGCGACGGGTTGGGGAAAAAAGGACAGGCTAGAATCTACGAGCAGTACTTC. This translates into CASSDGLGKKGQARIYEQYF.

This chain joins TRBV19 and TRBJ2-7; TRBD2 matches 10 bases. This CDR3 contains 13 residues. The V segment lost 9 bases and the J segment 5 bases; nucleotides outside the gene matches: 7. Germline CDR1 is LNHDA and CDR2 is SQIVND (reference sequence). The CDR3 protein is CARTGTSVHEQYF. CDR3 nucleotide sequence: TGTGCCAGAACCGGGACTAGCGTACACGAGCAGTACTTC.

Many counts were recorded for this clonotype. The rearrangement uses TRBV7-2 and TRBJ2-2; TRBD1 matches at 7 bases. This CDR3 spans 16 amino acids. Germline V gene lookup returns CDR1 SGHTA and CDR2 FQGNSA. V shed 3 bases and J 1 base; nucleotides not matched to a gene: 5. This chain's CDR3 is CASSFGTDRNTGELFF. In DNA form, the CDR3 reads TGTGCCAGCAGCTTTGGGACAGATCGGAACACCGGGGAGCTGTTTTTT.

This clonotype has at least ten counts. The chain employs TRBV25-1 and TRBJ2-1, with 8 bases matching TRBD2. This CDR3 has 17 residues. V lost 1 base to trimming and J lost 1 base; unmatched junction nucleotides: 6. The germline V gene has CDR1 MGHDK and CDR2 SYGVNS. CDR3 region: CASSEFSSGSSYNEQFF. The CDR3 coding sequence is TGTGCCAGCAGTGAATTCTCTAGCGGGTCATCCTACAATGAGCAGTTCTTC.

This clonotype was observed many times. This chain links TRBV20-1 with TRBJ2-5; TRBD2 aligns across 7 bases. After removal of 8 bases from V and 0 bases from J, the junction contained 6 bases not matched to a gene. Germline lookup yields CDR1 DFQATT and CDR2 SNEGSKA (reference sequence). The CDR3 runs 13 residues. For the CDR3, the DNA is TGCAGTACTACTAGCGTCTACCAAGAGACCCAGTACTTC. This translates into CSTTSVYQETQYF.

This clonotype was observed a handful of times. This chain connects TRBV7-2 to TRBJ1-1; weak D call: TRBD1 (6 bases). Germline CDR1 reads SGHTA; CDR2 reads FQGNSA. The germline V and J ends were trimmed by 5 bases and 1 base, with 17 bases remaining between them. This CDR3 spans 16 amino acids. The CDR3 bases are TGTGCCAGCAGCCAACCGATGACAGGAGCGAACACTGAAGCTTTCTTT. Translating it yields CASSQPMTGANTEAFF. Combining the CDR3 with reference TRBV7-2 and TRBJ1-1 gives the whole variable domain GAGVSQSPSNKVTEKGKDVELRCDPISGHTALYWYRQSLGQGLEFLIYFQGNSAPDKSGLPSDRFSAERTGGSVSTLTIQRTQQEDSAVYLCASSQPMTGANTEAFFGQGTRLTVV.

This clonotype has a count of ten or more. This sequence joins TRBV12-3 or TRBV12-4 and TRBJ1-2; D unresolved. The V and J ends lost 1 base and 3 bases respectively, with 6 bases between them. CDR3 length equals 13 residues. CDR3 loop: CASSLGGYYGYTF. The CDR3, as DNA: TGTGCCAGCAGTTTAGGGGGTTACTATGGCTACACCTTC.

The chain joins TRBV20-1 to TRBJ2-2; 10 nucleotides agree with TRBD2. Unmatched junction bases numbered 10, after V lost 5 bases and J lost 7 bases. Germline V gene sequence: CDR1 DFQATT, CDR2 SNEGSKA (reference sequence). This CDR3 has 15 amino acids. For the CDR3, the DNA is TGCAGTGCTTCCTCTTATAGCGGGGGGCACGGGGAGCTGTTTTTT. It yields the protein CSASSYSGGHGELFF.

This clonotype was picked up many times. The chain couples TRBV12-3 or TRBV12-4 to TRBJ2-5, with a tentative D call TRBD2 (5 bases). CDR3 length equals 16 residues. The V end was cut by 2 bases, the J end by 5 bases, with 18 bases between. CDR3 DNA sequence: TGTGCCAGCAGTTTACGGGGAGCGCCCTACGAGGAGACCCAGTACTTC. This encodes CASSLRGAPYEETQYF.

This clonotype was detected ten times or more. The rearrangement links TRBV7-9 to TRBJ2-1; D is uncertain. The CDR3 length is 9 residues. With 7 bases removed from V and 15 bases from J, the gap between germline ends came to 10 bases. Germline V lookup: CDR1 SEHNR, CDR2 FQNEAQ (reference sequence). As DNA, the CDR3 is TGTGCCAGCAACCCAGGTCCGTTCTTC. It codes for CASNPGPFF. The full variable domain, its missing parts supplied by reference TRBV7-9 and TRBJ2-1, is DTGVSQNPRHKITKRGQNVTFRCDPISEHNRLYWYRQTLGQGPEFLTYFQNEAQLEKSRLLSDRFSAERPKGSFSTLEIQRTEQGDSAMYLCASNPGPFFGPGTRLTVL.

The sample holds many counts of this clonotype. The genes are TRBV2 and TRBJ1-5; D uncertain. CDR3 length equals 13 residues. Trimming left V 6 bases short and J 4 bases short, with 10 bases between. Germline V gene lookup returns CDR1 SNHLY and CDR2 FYNNEI. CDR3 coding DNA: TGTGCCAGCAGCGGGCCTTCAAATCAGCCCCAGCATTTT. Its translation is CASSGPSNQPQHF.

The rearrangement joins TRBV20-1 to TRBJ2-3; TRBD2 agrees at 8 bases. This CDR3 contains 12 residues. CDR1 and CDR2 from the germline V gene are DFQATT and SNEGSKA (reference sequence). As DNA, the CDR3 is TGCAGCGTCGGGGGGGCATCAGTTACGCAGTATTTT. This sequence encodes CSVGGASVTQYF.

This clonotype was picked up many times. V usage is TRBV20-1 and J usage is TRBJ2-3; D is ambiguous. This CDR3 comprises 12 residues. Germline V gene data show CDR1 as DFQATT and CDR2 as SNEGSKA (reference sequence). The V end was cut by 3 bases, the J end by 11 bases, with 15 bases between. The CDR3 loop is CSASTQDARQYF. DNA for the CDR3: TGCAGTGCTAGTACGCAGGACGCCCGGCAGTATTTT.

This clonotype was observed a few times. The chain couples TRBV20-1 to TRBJ1-5; D is possibly TRBD1 (5 bases). The V end was cut by 2 bases, the J end by 7 bases, with 12 bases between. Germline V lookup: CDR1 DFQATT, CDR2 SNEGSKA (reference sequence). This CDR3 has 13 residues. The CDR3 DNA follows: TGCAGTGCTAGAAATGGGGGGGAACAGCCCCAGCATTTT. Translating it yields CSARNGGEQPQHF.

This sequence joins TRBV10-2 and TRBJ1-3; D not certain. Trimming took off 1 base at V and 9 bases at J, with 4 bases between the two ends. This CDR3 has 11 amino acids. Germline V CDR1 and CDR2: WSHSY, SAAADI. The CDR3 DNA reads TGCGCCAGCAGTGAGTTGAGCACCATATATTTT. Residues: CASSELSTIYF.

The J gene is TRBJ2-7, the V gene TRBV18; TRBD1 aligns across 8 bases. J gave up 5 bases and V 2 bases, and 5 bases lay outside the gene matches. Germline loops: CDR1 KGHSH, CDR2 LQKENI. The CDR3 sequence is 14 residues long. The CDR3 nucleotides are TGTGCCAGCTCACCAACGACAGGGGTGGACGAGCAGTACTTC. Encoded protein: CASSPTTGVDEQYF.

This clonotype was observed many times. The V gene is TRBV5-1, the J gene TRBJ2-7; TRBD1 agrees at 12 bases. Germline CDR1 reads SGHRS; CDR2 reads YFSETQ. CDR3 size: 15 residues. V dropped 4 bases and J dropped 9; count of bases not matched to a gene: 11. The CDR3 loop is CASSLGTGGAPRQYF. The CDR3 DNA reads as TGCGCCAGCAGCCTCGGGACAGGGGGCGCCCCTCGGCAGTACTTC.

This clonotype was seen a few times. This chain joins TRBV7-2 and TRBJ2-7; no firm D call. Trimming stripped 2 bases from V and 0 bases from J, with 14 bases between. Germline V lookup: CDR1 SGHTA, CDR2 FQGNSA. The CDR3 extends over 16 amino acids. CDR3 DNA sequence: TGTGCCAGCAGCTTAATGGGCAGCCCGCGCTCCTACGAGCAGTACTTC. Translation gives CASSLMGSPRSYEQYF.